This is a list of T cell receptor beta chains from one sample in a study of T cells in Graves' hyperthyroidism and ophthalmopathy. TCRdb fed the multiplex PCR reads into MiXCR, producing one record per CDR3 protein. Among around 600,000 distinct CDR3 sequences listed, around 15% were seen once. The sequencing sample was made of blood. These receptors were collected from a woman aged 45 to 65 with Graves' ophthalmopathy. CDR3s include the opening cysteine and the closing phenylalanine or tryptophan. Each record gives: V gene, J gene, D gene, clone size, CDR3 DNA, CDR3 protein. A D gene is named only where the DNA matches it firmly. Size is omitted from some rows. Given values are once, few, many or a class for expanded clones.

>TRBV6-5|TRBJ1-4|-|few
TGTGCCAGCAGTTACCCCGGGACAACCAATGAAAAACTGTTTTTT
CASSYPGTTNEKLFF
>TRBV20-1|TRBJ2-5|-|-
TGCAGTGCTATTGCTGCAGGGGTGAATCAGTGGGAGACCCAGTACTTC
CSAIAAGVNQWETQYF
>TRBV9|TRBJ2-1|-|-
TGTGCCAGCAGCCCCACAATTTCGGTTTCCCCAACTGGCAATGAGCAGTTCTTC
CASSPTISVSPTGNEQFF
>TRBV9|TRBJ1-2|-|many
TGTGCCAGCAGCGCTGCAGGCAGACGGAACTATGGCTACACCTTC
CASSAAGRRNYGYTF
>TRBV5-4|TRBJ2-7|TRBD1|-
TGTGCCAGCATGGGGACAGGGTCCTACGAGCAGTACTTC
CASMGTGSYEQYF
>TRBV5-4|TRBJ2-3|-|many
TGTGCCAGCAGCTTCTATGGCAGGGATACGCAGTATTTT
CASSFYGRDTQYF
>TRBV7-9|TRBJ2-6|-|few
TGTGCCAGCAGCTCAAAGGGGGCCAACGTCCTGACTTTC
CASSSKGANVLTF
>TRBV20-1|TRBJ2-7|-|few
TGCAGTGCTAGAGGCCCTAGCGAGCCGATCTCCTACGAGCAGTACTTC
CSARGPSEPISYEQYF
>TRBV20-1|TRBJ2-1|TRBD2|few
TGCAGTGCTAGAGATTCGCTAGCGGGATTCTACAATGAGCAGTTCTTC
CSARDSLAGFYNEQFF
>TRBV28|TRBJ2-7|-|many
TGTGCCAGCAGTTTATCGGCCAAGCGCTACGAGCAGTACTTC
CASSLSAKRYEQYF
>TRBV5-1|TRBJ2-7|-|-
TGCGCCAGCAGCTTAGATCGGGACGGCGAGCAGTACTTC
CASSLDRDGEQYF
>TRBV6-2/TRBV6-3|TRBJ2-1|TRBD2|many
TGTGCCAGCAGTTACTCGATGGGGCGGGAGGACTCCTACAATGAGCAGTTCTTC
CASSYSMGREDSYNEQFF
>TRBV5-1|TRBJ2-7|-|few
TGCGCCAGCAGCCCCCAGCGTAACTCCTACGAGCGGTACTTC
CASSPQRNSYERYF
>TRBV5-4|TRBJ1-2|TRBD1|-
TGTGCCAGCAGCTTGTCGCTGGGACAGAGCTATGGCTACACCTTC
CASSLSLGQSYGYTF
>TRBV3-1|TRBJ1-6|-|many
TGTGCCAGCAGCCAAGGGTCTATTGGAGGGCCCCTCCACTTT
CASSQGSIGGPLHF
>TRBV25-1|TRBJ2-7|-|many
TGTGCCAGCACCAGCGCTAGCTCCTACGAGCAGTACTTC
CASTSASSYEQYF
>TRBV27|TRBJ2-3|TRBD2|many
TGTGCCAGCAGTTTCGGTGGTGGCGGGAGGATGGAAGATACGCAGTATTTT
CASSFGGGGRMEDTQYF
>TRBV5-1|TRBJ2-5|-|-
TGCGCCAGCAGCTTGGGACTAGACCTCCAAGAGACCCAGTACTTC
CASSLGLDLQETQYF
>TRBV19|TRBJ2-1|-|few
TGTGCCAGTAGTATATCGGGGGCGGTTGAGCAGTTCTTC
CASSISGAVEQFF
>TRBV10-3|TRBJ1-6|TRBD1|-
TGTGCCATCAGGAAGGGGACAGGGCGTTCACCCCTCCACTTT
CAIRKGTGRSPLHF
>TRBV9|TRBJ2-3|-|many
TGTGCCAGCAGCGTACCACACTCTTCTAGCACAGATACGCAGTATTTT
CASSVPHSSSTDTQYF
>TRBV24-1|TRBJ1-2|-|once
TGTGCCACCAGTGATTTCTCCTATGGCTACGCCTTC
CATSDFSYGYAF
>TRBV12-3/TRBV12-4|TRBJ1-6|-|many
TGTGCCAGCACCTTGGGCTCCTATAATTCACCCCTCCACTTT
CASTLGSYNSPLHF
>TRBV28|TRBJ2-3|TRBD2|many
TGTGCCAGCAGTCACGCGGGAGCTGTTAGCACAGATACGCAGTATTTT
CASSHAGAVSTDTQYF
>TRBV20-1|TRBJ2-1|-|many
TGCAGTGCTAGGTGGCGGGGCTCCTACAATGAGCAGTTCTTC
CSARWRGSYNEQFF
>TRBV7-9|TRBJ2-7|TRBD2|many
TGTGCCAGCAGCTTAGCTGGTGTGGCTAGCGGGAGCTCCTACGAGCAGTACTTC
CASSLAGVASGSSYEQYF
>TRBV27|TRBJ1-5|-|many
TGTGCCAGCAGTTTATTTGGGCTAGGCAATCAGCCCCAGCATTTT
CASSLFGLGNQPQHF
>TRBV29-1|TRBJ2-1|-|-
TGCAGCGTTAGACAGGCTAACAATGAGCAGTTCTTC
CSVRQANNEQFF
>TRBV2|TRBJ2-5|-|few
TGTGCCAGCAGTGTACGGACGGGTGTATTGGCCCAGTACTTC
CASSVRTGVLAQYF
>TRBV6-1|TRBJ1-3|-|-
TGTGCCACTTCACAGGGCTCTGGAAACACCATATATTTT
CATSQGSGNTIYF
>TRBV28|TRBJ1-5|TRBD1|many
TGTGCCAGCAGTTTAGGAAAGACAGGGGCGAGAGGCAATCAGCCCCAGCATTTT
CASSLGKTGARGNQPQHF
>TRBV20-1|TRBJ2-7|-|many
TGCAGTGCTAATAGCGGCGGTAGCTCCTACGAGCAGTACTTC
CSANSGGSSYEQYF
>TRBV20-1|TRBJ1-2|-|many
TGCAGTGCCGCAAACCGGGGACACGACTATGGCTATGGCTACACCTTC
CSAANRGHDYGYGYTF
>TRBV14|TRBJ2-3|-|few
TGTGCCAGCAGCCAAGGAAACAGGGCTATCACAGATACGCAGTATTTT
CASSQGNRAITDTQYF
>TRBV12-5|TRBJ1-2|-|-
TGTGCTAGTGGCTTCTCAGGGGCTTTATCCGATGGCTACACCTTC
CASGFSGALSDGYTF
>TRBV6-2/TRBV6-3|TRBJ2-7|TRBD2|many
TGTGCCAGCAGACAAGCGGGGACCTACGAGCAGTACTTC
CASRQAGTYEQYF
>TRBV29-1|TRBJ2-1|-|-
TGCAGCGTTGAAGATAGGAGAGCTGCGCCGCAGTTCTTC
CSVEDRRAAPQFF
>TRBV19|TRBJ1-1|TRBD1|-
TGTGCCAGTAGTATACGTACAGGGGCCCTGGAAACTTTCTTT
CASSIRTGALETFF
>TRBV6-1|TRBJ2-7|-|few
TGTGCCAGCAGTACCCCTGGAGGGCCAGCCTACGAGCAGTACTTC
CASSTPGGPAYEQYF
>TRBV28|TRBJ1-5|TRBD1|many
TGTGCCAGCAGTTTCAGGAGGGGACAGGGGGCCTCTTATAGCAATCAGCCCCAGCATTTT
CASSFRRGQGASYSNQPQHF
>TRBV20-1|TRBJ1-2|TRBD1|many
TGCAGTGCCCTGACAGGGGCCTTGGATGGCTACACCTTC
CSALTGALDGYTF
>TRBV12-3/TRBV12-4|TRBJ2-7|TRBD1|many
TGTGCCAGCAGCCTCGGGACAGGGGATTCCTACGAGCAGTACTTC
CASSLGTGDSYEQYF
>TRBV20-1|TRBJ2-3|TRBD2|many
TGCAGTGCTAGACCTAGACTAGCGGGAGTTGGAGATACGCAGTATTTT
CSARPRLAGVGDTQYF
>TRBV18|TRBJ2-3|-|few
TGTGCCAGCTCACCACCGGTGGGATTGTCAGAGGATACGCAGTATTTT
CASSPPVGLSEDTQYF
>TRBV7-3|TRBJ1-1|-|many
TGTGCCAGCAGCTTAAGGGTTTACACTGAAGCTTTCTTT
CASSLRVYTEAFF
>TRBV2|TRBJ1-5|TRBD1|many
TGTGCCAGCACAGGGGGACGGGGGCCCCAGCATTTT
CASTGGRGPQHF
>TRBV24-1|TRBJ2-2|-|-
TGTGCCACCAGTGATTTCGGGGATTCAGAGACCGGGGAGCTGTTTTTT
CATSDFGDSETGELFF